Below are 14 T cell receptor beta chains sequenced from a single sample in a study of cytomegalovirus exposure and HLA in healthy donors. A multiplex PCR was run with 60 Vbeta primers and 13 Jbeta primers. Method: immunoSEQ multiplex PCR; TCRdb's copy keeps in-frame clones and lacks some. This sample has around 120,000 clones, with around 70% found just once. Sequencing input: PBMCs. These receptors were collected from a man aged 40-49 years in good health and CMV-seropositive.

This clone was detected a few times. V usage is TRBV27 and J usage is TRBJ2-3; 8 positions agree with TRBD2. Germline V gene lookup returns CDR1 MNHEY and CDR2 SMNVEV (reference sequence). The V gene end was trimmed by 3 bases and the J gene end by 5 bases; junction bases not matched to a gene: 19. This CDR3 is built from 19 residues. CDR3 amino acids: CASSFREHSGIPVGDTQYF. The CDR3 DNA reads as TGTGCCAGCAGTTTTAGGGAACATAGCGGGATACCCGTCGGAGATACGCAGTATTTT.

The J gene is TRBJ2-5, the V gene TRBV2, with 9 bases lining up with TRBD2. CDR1 is SNHLY and CDR2 is FYNNEI in the germline V gene. CDR3 size: 15 residues. V dropped 4 bases and J dropped 8; count of bases not matched to a gene: 11. CDR3 region: CASSVEREATSTQYF. The CDR3 DNA is TGTGCCAGCAGTGTTGAGCGGGAGGCTACCTCAACCCAGTACTTC. Supplemented by reference TRBV2 and TRBJ2-5, the full variable domain reads EPEVTQTPSHQVTQMGQEVILRCVPISNHLYFYWYRQILGQKVEFLVSFYNNEISEKSEIFDDQFSVERPDGSNFTLKIRSTKLEDSAMYFCASSVEREATSTQYFGPGTRLLVL.

V gene TRBV30 combines with J gene TRBJ1-1; the D gene is possibly TRBD1 (6 bases). V lost 4 bases and J 8 bases, leaving 14 bases between the germline ends. The CDR3 has 12 amino acids. The germline CDR1 and CDR2 sequences are GTSNPN and SVGIG (reference sequence). CDR3 bases: TGTGCCTGGACTCCGAGGGGGACCGAAGCTTTCTTT. Amino acid sequence: CAWTPRGTEAFF.

The chain carries TRBV15 and TRBJ2-1, with 8 bases lining up with TRBD2. Germline CDR1 LNHNV, CDR2 YYDKDF (reference sequence). The CDR3 is 15 amino acids. With 3 bases clipped from V and 4 bases from J, the junction kept 5 bases outside the gene matches. The CDR3 loop is CATSSGGGHYNEQFF. In DNA, the CDR3 is TGTGCCACCAGCAGCGGGGGGGGGCATTACAATGAGCAGTTCTTC.

This clone has more than one count but fewer than ten. V gene TRBV18 combines with J gene TRBJ2-7, with 9 bases that match TRBD1. This CDR3 has 15 residues. V shed 5 bases, J shed 2 bases, and the junction held 7 bases outside the gene matches. CDR1 KGHSH and CDR2 LQKENI come from the germline V gene. CDR3 in amino acids: CASSEGGQGPYEQYV. CDR3 DNA sequence: TGTGCCAGCTCAGAAGGGGGACAGGGCCCCTACGAGCAGTACGTC.

The chain employs TRBV29-1 and TRBJ1-1; D unclear. V lost 0 bases and J lost 6, with 8 bases in between. In germline, CDR1 is SQVTM, CDR2 ANQGSEA. This CDR3 region has 12 residues. CDR3 loop: CSVEDRFPEAFF. CDR3 DNA: TGCAGCGTTGAAGATCGGTTTCCTGAAGCTTTCTTT.

As DNA, the CDR3 is TGTGCCAGCAGCATGGGTCGGACAGTTAATTCACCCCTCCACTTT. This codes for CASSMGRTVNSPLHF. The V gene is TRBV5-4, the J gene TRBJ1-6; weak D call: TRBD1 (6 bases). This CDR3 comprises 15 residues. Germline V lookup: CDR1 SGHNT, CDR2 YYREEE (reference sequence). V gave up 4 bases and J gave up 6 bases, with 14 bases separating them. Variable domain in full (rest from reference TRBV5-4 and TRBJ1-6): ETGVTQSPTHLIKTRGQQVTLRCSSQSGHNTVSWYQQALGQGPQFIFQYYREEENGRGNFPPRFSGLQFPNYSSELNVNALELDDSALYLCASSMGRTVNSPLHFGNGTRLTVT.

V gene TRBV7-3 combines with J gene TRBJ1-1, with D hard to call. This CDR3 contains 13 residues. Per germline, CDR1 SGHTA and CDR2 FQGTGA. V was clipped by 5 bases and J by 7 bases, with 14 bases between them. The CDR3 DNA reads as TGTGCCAGCAGCCTTCATCGGGTGAGTGAAGCTTTCTTT. Its translation: CASSLHRVSEAFF.

This clone appeared a few times. This chain connects TRBV5-1 to TRBJ1-1; 7 positions agree with TRBD1. V shed 2 bases and J 4 bases; nucleotides not matched to a gene: 2. The length of the CDR3 is 13 residues. The germline V gene encodes CDR1 SGHRS and CDR2 YFSETQ. DNA for the CDR3: TGCGCCAGCAGCTTTGACAGGGTCACTGAAGCTTTCTTT. Protein sequence: CASSFDRVTEAFF.

The chain couples TRBV2 to TRBJ1-2; TRBD1 might be the D (5 bases). V shed 7 bases and J shed 4 bases, with 10 bases lying between them. CDR3 length equals 12 residues. Germline CDR1 SNHLY, CDR2 FYNNEI. In nucleotides, the CDR3 is TGTGCCAGCATGGGGCGGCTCTATGGCTACACCTTC. Translated, it gives CASMGRLYGYTF.

This clone was counted a few times. This sequence joins TRBV30 and TRBJ2-3; 9 bases fit TRBD2. CDR1 is GTSNPN and CDR2 is SVGIG in the germline V gene (reference sequence). J gave up 1 base and V 1 base, and 6 bases lay outside the gene matches. This CDR3 is built from 16 residues. The CDR3 nucleotides read TGTGCCTGGAGTGAGATAGCGGGAGCCGGCACAGATACGCAGTATTTT. Residues: CAWSEIAGAGTDTQYF.

V and J are TRBV5-1 and TRBJ2-7; perhaps TRBD2 as D (7 bases). Germline CDR1 reads SGHRS; CDR2 reads YFSETQ. V was clipped by 5 bases and J by 7 bases, with 16 bases between them. The CDR3 consists of 13 residues. Here the CDR3 DNA reads TGCGCCAGCAGTCGAGGGGGGGTGCAGGAGCAGTACTTC. Translating gives CASSRGGVQEQYF.

The chain recombines TRBV15 with TRBJ1-2, with D tentatively TRBD1 (5 bases). Trimming cost V 0 bases and J 8 bases, with 13 bases left between them. Looked up from germline, CDR1 is LNHNV and CDR2 is YYDKDF (reference sequence). This CDR3 spans 14 amino acids. DNA for the CDR3: TGTGCCACCAGCAGAGACGGGGGGACCGCCGGCTACACCTTC. Its protein product is CATSRDGGTAGYTF. The full variable domain, completed using reference TRBV15 and TRBJ1-2, is DAMVIQNPRYQVTQFGKPVTLSCSQTLNHNVMYWYQQKSSQAPKLLFHYYDKDFNNEADTPDNFQSRRPNTSFCFLDIRSPGLGDTAMYLCATSRDGGTAGYTFGSGTRLTVV.

The rearrangement links TRBV7-2 to TRBJ1-5; 8 bases map to TRBD1. Germline V gene lookup returns CDR1 SGHTA and CDR2 FQGNSA. With 5 bases clipped from V and 0 bases from J, the junction kept 9 bases outside the gene matches. The CDR3 loop spans 17 amino acids. This CDR3 reads CASSIQGGLGSNQPQHF. The CDR3 coding sequence is TGTGCCAGCAGCATACAGGGGGGCCTTGGTAGCAATCAGCCCCAGCATTTT.